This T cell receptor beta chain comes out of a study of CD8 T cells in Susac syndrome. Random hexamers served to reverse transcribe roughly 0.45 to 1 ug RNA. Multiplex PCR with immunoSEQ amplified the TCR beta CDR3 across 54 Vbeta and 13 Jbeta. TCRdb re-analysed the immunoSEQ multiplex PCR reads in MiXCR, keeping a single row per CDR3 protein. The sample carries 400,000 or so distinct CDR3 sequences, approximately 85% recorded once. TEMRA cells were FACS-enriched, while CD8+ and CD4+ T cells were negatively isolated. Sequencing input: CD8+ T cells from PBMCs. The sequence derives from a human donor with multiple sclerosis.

The CDR3 here is CSASRTGKDQPQHF. In DNA form, the CDR3 reads TGCAGTGCTAGCCGTACAGGGAAGGATCAGCCCCAGCATTTT. The chain has TRBV20-1 and TRBJ1-5, with D tentatively TRBD1 (6 bases). The CDR3 has 14 residues. CDR1 is DFQATT and CDR2 is SNEGSKA in the germline V gene (reference sequence). The ends were cut back, 3 bases at V and 5 bases at J, with 14 bases in the middle.